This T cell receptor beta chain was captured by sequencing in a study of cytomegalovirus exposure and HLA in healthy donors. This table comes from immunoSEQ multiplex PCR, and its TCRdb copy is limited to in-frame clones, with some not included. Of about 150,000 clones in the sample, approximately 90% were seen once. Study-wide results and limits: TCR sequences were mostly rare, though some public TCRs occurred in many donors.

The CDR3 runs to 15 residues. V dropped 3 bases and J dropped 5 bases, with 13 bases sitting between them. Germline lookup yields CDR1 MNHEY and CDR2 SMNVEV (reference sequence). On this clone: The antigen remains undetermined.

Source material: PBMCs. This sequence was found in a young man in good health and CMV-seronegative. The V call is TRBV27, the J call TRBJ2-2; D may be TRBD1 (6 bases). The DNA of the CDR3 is TGTGCCAGCAGTTTGGGCAGGGGACGGACCGGGGAGCTGTTTTTT. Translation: CASSLGRGRTGELFF.